This TCR beta chain originates from a study of CXCR3-negative and CXCR3-positive naive CD8 T cells. 5' RACE with UMI labels generated the TRB cDNA libraries. From its re-call of the 5' RACE reads, TCRdb lists each CDR3 protein once, without DNA. The data include about 150,000 distinct CDR3 sequences; the top ten clones carry 0.25% to 0.3%. CD45RO-CCR7+CD27+CD95- characterized naive CD8+ T cells. In germline, CDR1 is LGHNA, CDR2 YNFKEQ. The CDR3 has 16 amino acids. Comment on this clonotype: Its antigen is as yet unknown.

Regarding the study as a whole: The study inferred TCR strength from TRB CDR3 properties and found comparable surface CD5 between naive subsets. Against CXCR3-negative naive cells, CXCR3-positive naive cells showed more hydrophobic TRB CDR3s. TRBV-TRBJ usage was similar across naive CXCR3 subsets but distinct in memory cells.

Material: naive CXCR3+ CD8+ T cells from blood. Specified subset: CD45RO-CCR7+CD27+CD95- naive CD8+ T cells expressing CXCR3 (TNR3+). This chain joins TRBV4-2 and TRBJ2-1; without DNA, the TCRdb call of TRBD2 cannot be checked. This TCR was sampled from a human donor in good health. Some clones in this sample may be carry-over from other donors' samples. The CDR3 spells CASSHISGSGYNEQFF.